This T cell receptor beta chain was recorded in a study of T cell repertoires in cytomegalovirus infection. General observations from the study: The ex vivo response was dominated by HLA-C-restricted CMV-specific TCR beta clonotypes. Cumulative frequency of public TCR beta families picked out carriers of CMV plus the relevant HLA.

A few counts support this clonotype. Its antigen is unidentified. From the reads, TCRdb called clonotypes with MiXCR, one entry per CDR3 protein. The table shows hundreds of thousands of distinct CDR3 sequences, with about a third occurring only once. The length of the CDR3 is 16 residues. The V gene end was trimmed by 5 bases and the J gene end by 3 bases; junction bases not matched to a gene: 9. Germline values: CDR1 SGHTA, CDR2 FQGNSA. The sequence derives from a human donor in good health (CMV status not recorded). Some clones in this sample may be carry-over from other donors' samples. This chain links TRBV7-2 with TRBJ2-3, with 9 positions matching TRBD1. This specimen was cultured CD8+ T cells from PBMCs, taken from culture after CMV antigen stimulation. Here the CDR3 DNA reads TGTGCCAGCAGCCAAGACGGGACAGGGATAACAGATACGCAGTATTTT. It yields the protein CASSQDGTGITDTQYF.